This T cell receptor (beta chain) is drawn from a study of shared clonotypes between healthy human individuals. Overall study results and limits: Compared with clonotypes that all four donors shared, non-shared clonotypes had lower generation probabilities. A generally larger estimated richness was seen in naive subsets than in memory subsets.

With respect to this clone: Its antigen is unknown.

TCRdb keeps only in-frame clones here, not all; method: immunoSEQ multiplex PCR. In the table there are about 2.4 million clones, approximately 92% of which are singletons. The CDR3 is made up of 14 amino acids. Trimming stripped 5 bases from V and 0 bases from J, with 9 bases between. Into CD45RA+ naive and CD45RA-negative memory subsets, the CD4+ cells were split. This receptor was obtained from a man between 18 and 35 years old in good health. The gene calls are TRBV5-3 and TRBJ1-3; no reliable D call. TRBV5-3 is an open reading frame, and its role is uncertain. The specimen sequenced was naive CD4+ T cells sorted from blood. Subset in this sample: CD45RA+ positively selected. The CDR3 protein is CARRFRSSGNTIYF. The CDR3 DNA is TGTGCCAGAAGGTTCCGGAGCTCTGGAAACACCATATATTTT.